This T cell receptor (beta chain) comes out of a study of siplizumab effects on memory and regulatory T cells. This clone has just a few counts. No antigen is known for it. Study results and caveats: Controls showed an average of approximately 28% Treg-derived mappable alloreactive CD4+ clones, while siplizumab showed under 80%. The alloresponse seemed to draw substantially on naive T cells, which appeared more diverse than memory cells. Sequences below about 10^-5 frequency were poorly captured, limiting mapping of alloreactive clones.

Libraries were prepared by immunoSEQ multiplex PCR; TCRdb keeps only in-frame clonotypes and omits some of them. Of 110,000 or so clones in the sample, about 91% are singletons; the top ten hold approximately 0.73%. The CDR3 contains 13 residues. The V end was cut by 2 bases, the J end by 8 bases, with 13 bases between. Germline assignment: CDR1 SGHNT and CDR2 YYREEE (reference sequence). This clonotype originated in a human donor in good health. Sequenced sample: Tregs sorted from blood. This sequence joins TRBV5-4 and TRBJ1-2, with unresolved D. CDR3 DNA: TGTGCCAGCAGCTTCACGCTAAGTGCCGGCTACACCTTC. It yields the protein CASSFTLSAGYTF.